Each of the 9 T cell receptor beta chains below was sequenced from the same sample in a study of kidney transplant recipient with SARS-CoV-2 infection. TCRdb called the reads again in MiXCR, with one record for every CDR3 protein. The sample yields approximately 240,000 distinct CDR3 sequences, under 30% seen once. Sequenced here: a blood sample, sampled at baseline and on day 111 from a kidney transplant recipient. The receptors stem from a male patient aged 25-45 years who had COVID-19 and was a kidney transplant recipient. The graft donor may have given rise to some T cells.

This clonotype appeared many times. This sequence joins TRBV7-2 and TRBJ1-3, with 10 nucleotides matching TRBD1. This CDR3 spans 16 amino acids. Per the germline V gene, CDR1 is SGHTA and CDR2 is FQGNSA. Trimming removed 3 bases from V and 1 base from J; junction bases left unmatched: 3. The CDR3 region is CASSFGTGASGNTIYF. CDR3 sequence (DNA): TGTGCCAGCAGCTTTGGGACAGGGGCATCTGGAAACACCATATATTTT. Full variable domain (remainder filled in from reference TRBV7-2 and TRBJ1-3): GAGVSQSPSNKVTEKGKDVELRCDPISGHTALYWYRQSLGQGLEFLIYFQGNSAPDKSGLPSDRFSAERTGGSVSTLTIQRTQQEDSAVYLCASSFGTGASGNTIYFGEGSWLTVV.

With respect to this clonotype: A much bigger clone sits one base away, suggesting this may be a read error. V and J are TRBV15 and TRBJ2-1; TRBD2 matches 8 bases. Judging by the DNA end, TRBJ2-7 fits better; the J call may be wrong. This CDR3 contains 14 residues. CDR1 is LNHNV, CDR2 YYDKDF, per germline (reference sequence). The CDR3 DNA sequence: TGTGCCACCGCTCGTAAGCGGGAGTACAATGAGCAGTACTTC. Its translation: CATARKREYNEQYF.

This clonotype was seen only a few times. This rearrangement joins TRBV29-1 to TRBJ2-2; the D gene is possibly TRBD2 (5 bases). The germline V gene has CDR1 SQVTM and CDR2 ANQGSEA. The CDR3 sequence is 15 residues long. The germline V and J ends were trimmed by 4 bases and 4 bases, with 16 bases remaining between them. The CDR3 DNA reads TGCAGCGTTGTGGTTGGGTTGAGCGGCACCGGGGAGCTGTTTTTT. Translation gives CSVVVGLSGTGELFF.

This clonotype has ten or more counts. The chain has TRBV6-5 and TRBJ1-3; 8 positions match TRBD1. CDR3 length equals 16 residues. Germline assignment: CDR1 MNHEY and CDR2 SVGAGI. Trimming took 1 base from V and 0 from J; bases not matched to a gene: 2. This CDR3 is CASSYWTGSSGNTIYF. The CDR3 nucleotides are TGTGCCAGCAGTTACTGGACAGGGAGCTCTGGAAACACCATATATTTT.

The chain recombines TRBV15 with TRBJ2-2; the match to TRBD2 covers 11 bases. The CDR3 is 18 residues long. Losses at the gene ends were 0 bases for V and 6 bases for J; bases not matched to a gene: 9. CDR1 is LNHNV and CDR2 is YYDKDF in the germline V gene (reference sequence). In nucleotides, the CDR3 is TGTGCCACCAGCAGAGAGATTAGGACTAGCGGGTCGGCCGGGGAGCTGTTTTTT. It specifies CATSREIRTSGSAGELFF.

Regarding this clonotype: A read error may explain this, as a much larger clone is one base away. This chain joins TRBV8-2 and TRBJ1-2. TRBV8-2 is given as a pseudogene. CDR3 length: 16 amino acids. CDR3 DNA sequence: TGTGGCAGTAACCACTATGATAGCCGAAAGACCCATGGCTACACCTTC. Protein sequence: CGSNHYDSRKTHGYTF.

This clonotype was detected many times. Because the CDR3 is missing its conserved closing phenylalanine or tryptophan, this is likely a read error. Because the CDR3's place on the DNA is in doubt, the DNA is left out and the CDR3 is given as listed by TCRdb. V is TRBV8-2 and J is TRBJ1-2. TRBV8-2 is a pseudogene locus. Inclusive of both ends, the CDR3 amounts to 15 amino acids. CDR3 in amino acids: CGMYVRITKDLWLHL.

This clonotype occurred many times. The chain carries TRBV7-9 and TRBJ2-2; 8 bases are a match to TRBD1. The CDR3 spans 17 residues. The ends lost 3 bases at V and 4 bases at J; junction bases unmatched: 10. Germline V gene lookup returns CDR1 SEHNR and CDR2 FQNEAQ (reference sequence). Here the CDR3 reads CASSFNPGQGGTGELFF. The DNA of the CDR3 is TGTGCCAGCAGCTTCAACCCTGGACAGGGTGGCACCGGGGAGCTGTTTTTT.

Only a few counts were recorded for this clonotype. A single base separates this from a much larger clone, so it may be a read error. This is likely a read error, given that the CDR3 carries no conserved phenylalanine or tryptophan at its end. CDR3: CASGQRLLQGKTYGYTL. CDR3 sequence (DNA): TGTGCTAGTGGTCAGCGCCTTTTGCAGGGAAAGACCTATGGCTACACCCTC. This rearrangement joins TRBV12-5 to TRBJ1-2, with TRBD1 as a possible D gene (5 bases). The germline V gene encodes CDR1 LGHNT and CDR2 FRNRAP. The CDR3 is made up of 17 amino acids. V dropped 5 bases and J dropped 4 bases, with 23 bases sitting between them.